Following are 22 T cell receptor beta chains from one sample sequenced in a study of cytomegalovirus exposure and HLA in healthy donors. PCR primers comprised 60 Vbeta and 13 Jbeta primers. Assay: immunoSEQ multiplex PCR; the TCRdb copy retains only in-frame clones and omits some. This table holds about 140,000 clones, approximately 80% found once. Sequencing was performed on PBMCs. The receptors shown here come from a man under 40 in good health and CMV-seropositive.

The V and J genes are TRBV30 and TRBJ1-2, with D possibly being TRBD1 (6 bases). Trimming took 4 bases from V and 7 from J, leaving 16 bases between them. The CDR3 runs to 13 residues. Germline V gene data show CDR1 as GTSNPN and CDR2 as SVGIG (reference sequence). CDR3 sequence (DNA): TGTGCCTGGATTACTAACAGGGCGGCTGGCTACACCTTC. Translated, it gives CAWITNRAAGYTF.

CDR3 residues: CASSPGLPKEYNSPLHF. DNA of the CDR3: TGCGCCAGCAGTCCGGGACTTCCCAAGGAGTATAATTCACCCCTCCACTTT. The rearrangement joins TRBV5-1 to TRBJ1-6; TRBD1 is a possible D gene (5 bases). The CDR3 length is 17 residues. Germline assignment: CDR1 SGHRS and CDR2 YFSETQ. Trimming took 5 bases from V and 4 from J, leaving 19 bases between them.

This clone was counted ten times or more. This chain uses TRBV5-8 with TRBJ1-1; D is possibly TRBD1 (6 bases). The CDR3 extends over 12 amino acids. The germline V gene encodes CDR1 SGHTS and CDR2 YDEGEE. V was cut by 0 bases and J by 9 bases, with 9 bases left in between. The CDR3 DNA reads TGTGCCAGCAGCTTGGATCAGGGGAAAGCTTTCTTT. It encodes CASSLDQGKAFF.

CDR3 sequence: CASSPRQGEDSDTEAFF. In nucleotides, the CDR3 is TGTGCCAGCAGCCCACGACAGGGGGAGGACTCGGACACTGAAGCTTTCTTT. This chain uses TRBV11-2 with TRBJ1-1; the match to TRBD1 covers 9 bases. CDR3 length: 17 residues. The germline V gene encodes CDR1 SGHAT and CDR2 FQNNGV. Trimming took 5 bases from V and 3 from J; bases not matched to a gene: 13.

This chain joins TRBV30 and TRBJ1-2; 7 bases match TRBD1. After removal of 2 bases from V and 0 bases from J, the junction contained 6 bases not matched to a gene. The CDR3 is 15 amino acids. CDR1 and CDR2 from the germline V gene are GTSNPN and SVGIG (reference sequence). CDR3 coding DNA: TGTGCCTGGAGTTCGACAGGGTTGCCTAACTATGGCTACACCTTC. This gives the protein CAWSSTGLPNYGYTF.

This clone was counted between two and nine times. Sequence at one end of the junction differs from germline and may be a read error. This rearrangement joins TRBV7-9 to TRBJ2-5; 9 positions agree with TRBD2. Germline assignment: CDR1 SEHNR and CDR2 FQNEAQ (reference sequence). The CDR3 runs to 16 residues. The CDR3, as DNA: TGTTCCAGCTCCGGTCGAGCGGGAGGAACTCAAGAGACCCAGTACTTC. It translates to CSSSGRAGGTQETQYF.

The chain combines TRBV4-2 with TRBJ1-5; 8 bases align to TRBD1. The V gene end was trimmed by 0 bases and the J gene end by 7 bases; junction bases not matched to a gene: 5. Per the germline V gene, CDR1 is LGHNA and CDR2 is YNFKEQ. This CDR3 contains 15 residues. This CDR3 is CASSQEGRGLQPQHF. The DNA for the CDR3 is TGTGCCAGCAGCCAAGAGGGCAGGGGGCTACAGCCCCAGCATTTT.

The rearrangement uses TRBV11-3 and TRBJ2-7, with D tentatively TRBD2 (5 bases). This CDR3 is built from 14 residues. Germline-derived CDR1 and CDR2 are SGHNT and YENEEA. V lost 3 bases, J lost 6 bases, and 15 bases lay in between. The CDR3 here is CASSFNLAGFEQYF. As DNA, the CDR3 is TGTGCCAGCAGCTTCAACCTAGCTGGGTTCGAGCAGTACTTC.

The chain employs TRBV2 and TRBJ1-2, with a tentative D call TRBD1 (5 bases). The CDR3 sequence is 15 residues long. Germline V lookup: CDR1 SNHLY, CDR2 FYNNEI. V lost 2 bases and J lost 5, with 15 bases in between. CDR3 protein: CASSEWGQRMYGYTF. Written as DNA, the CDR3 is TGTGCCAGCAGTGAATGGGGCCAGAGGATGTATGGCTACACCTTC. The variable domain in full, completed from reference TRBV2 and TRBJ1-2, reads EPEVTQTPSHQVTQMGQEVILRCVPISNHLYFYWYRQILGQKVEFLVSFYNNEISEKSEIFDDQFSVERPDGSNFTLKIRSTKLEDSAMYFCASSEWGQRMYGYTFGSGTRLTVV.

To note about this clone: One junction end disagrees with the germline gene, perhaps due to a read error. The identical CDR3 is also encoded by other nucleotide sequences in the sample. This sequence joins TRBV11-3 and TRBJ1-3; 7 positions agree with TRBD1. The CDR3 consists of 18 residues. The germline V gene encodes CDR1 SGHNT and CDR2 YENEEA. DNA for the CDR3: TGCGCCAGCAGCTTAGATCTGCTAGGGGGCATCTCTGGAAACACCATATATTTT. It encodes CASSLDLLGGISGNTIYF.

This chain uses TRBV11-2 with TRBJ2-3; TRBD2 aligns across 8 bases. The V gene's germline CDR1 is SGHAT and CDR2 FQNNGV. The J segment lost 5 bases and the V segment lost 3 bases, leaving 10 bases of the junction unmatched. The CDR3 length is 16 residues. The CDR3 sequence is CASSFLLAARGDTQYF. The DNA for the CDR3 is TGTGCCAGCAGCTTCCTACTAGCGGCCCGAGGAGATACGCAGTATTTT.

This rearrangement joins TRBV30 to TRBJ2-7, with 8 positions matching TRBD1. CDR3 size: 15 residues. V shed 3 bases, J shed 1 base, and the junction held 8 bases outside the gene matches. The germline V gene encodes CDR1 GTSNPN and CDR2 SVGIG (reference sequence). CDR3 amino acids: CAWRLRGRGSYEQYF. For the CDR3, the DNA is TGTGCCTGGAGGCTCAGGGGGCGCGGATCCTACGAGCAGTACTTC.

The gene calls are TRBV18 and TRBJ2-2; 7 bases line up with TRBD1. J gave up 2 bases and V 0 bases, and 3 bases lay outside the gene matches. The CDR3 consists of 16 residues. CDR1 is KGHSH and CDR2 is LQKENI in the germline V gene. The CDR3 coding sequence is TGTGCCAGCTCACCACCGGGGACAGTTAACACCGGGGAGCTGTTTTTT. Its translation: CASSPPGTVNTGELFF.

The chain joins TRBV18 to TRBJ1-3; D is uncertain. Trimming pared 3 bases from V and 0 bases from J, leaving 12 bases between. CDR3 length: 16 amino acids. CDR1 and CDR2 (germline): KGHSH, LQKENI. The CDR3 nucleotides read TGTGCCAGCTCACCCCTACAGACAAGCTCTGGAAACACCATATATTTT. It encodes CASSPLQTSSGNTIYF. Complete variable domain (other parts from reference TRBV18 and TRBJ1-3): NAGVMQNPRHLVRRRGQEARLRCSPMKGHSHVYWYRQLPEEGLKFMVYLQKENIIDESGMPKERFSAEFPKEGPSILRIQQVVRGDSAAYFCASSPLQTSSGNTIYFGEGSWLTVV.

The rearrangement joins TRBV29-1 to TRBJ1-5, with D tentatively TRBD1 (5 bases). The CDR3 extends over 13 amino acids. The germline gives CDR1 SQVTM, CDR2 ANQGSEA. Deletions cut 1 base from V and 4 bases from J, with 8 bases between. This CDR3 is CSVEVGPNQPQHF. The CDR3 DNA reads TGCAGCGTTGAAGTGGGGCCGAATCAGCCCCAGCATTTT.

The genes are TRBV7-2 and TRBJ2-7, with D possibly being TRBD1 (5 bases). CDR1 and CDR2 from the germline V gene are SGHTA and FQGNSA. V lost 7 bases to trimming and J lost 3 bases, with 16 bases between them. The CDR3 is 14 residues long. The CDR3 sequence is CASIQGQEFYEQYF. CDR3 in DNA: TGTGCCAGCATCCAGGGTCAGGAATTCTACGAGCAGTACTTC.

The CDR3 region is CASVGQGTSTDTQYF. Here the CDR3 DNA reads TGTGCCAGTGTAGGACAGGGCACTAGCACAGATACGCAGTATTTT. This sequence joins TRBV19 and TRBJ2-3, with 8 bases fitting TRBD1. The length of the CDR3 is 15 residues. J gave up 0 bases and V 8 bases, and 7 bases lay outside the gene matches. Germline CDR1 LNHDA, CDR2 SQIVND (reference sequence).

The chain has TRBV16 and TRBJ1-3, with D possibly being TRBD1 (5 bases). Germline-derived CDR1 and CDR2 are KGHSY and FQNENV. Trimming took off 0 bases at V and 6 bases at J, with 18 bases between the two ends. The CDR3 length is 17 residues. CDR3 region: CASSQSYFYGHLNTIYF. The CDR3 DNA is TGTGCCAGCAGCCAATCGTATTTTTACGGACACCTAAACACCATATATTTT.

In its sample, this clone was seen a few times. The chain links TRBV6-1 to TRBJ1-4; 7 bases map to TRBD1. The V and J ends lost 5 bases and 4 bases, in that order; junction bases with no gene match: 7. This CDR3 spans 15 amino acids. The germline gives CDR1 MNHNS, CDR2 SASEGT. The CDR3 nucleotides read TGTGCCAGCAGTCATCGACAGGGCCATAATGAAAAACTGTTTTTT. The encoded protein is CASSHRQGHNEKLFF.

The chain is built from TRBV11-2 and TRBJ2-5, with 8 positions matching TRBD1. Germline CDR1 and CDR2: SGHAT and FQNNGV. With 3 bases clipped from V and 5 bases from J, the junction kept 5 bases outside the gene matches. This CDR3 has 14 residues. The CDR3 bases are TGTGCCAGCAGCTTTACAGGGGGTTGGGAGACCCAGTACTTC. It translates to CASSFTGGWETQYF. Variable domain in full (rest from reference TRBV11-2 and TRBJ2-5): EAGVAQSPRYKIIEKRQSVAFWCNPISGHATLYWYQQILGQGPKLLIQFQNNGVVDDSQLPKDRFSAERLKGVDSTLKIQPAKLEDSAVYLCASSFTGGWETQYFGPGTRLLVL.

The chain recombines TRBV19 with TRBJ1-5; a possible D gene is TRBD1 (5 bases). CDR1 and CDR2 from the germline V gene are LNHDA and SQIVND (reference sequence). V was pared by 1 base and J by 0 bases, with 10 bases between. The CDR3 contains 16 residues. This CDR3 reads CASSIGGGPSNQPQHF. The CDR3 coding sequence is TGTGCCAGTAGTATAGGGGGGGGACCTAGCAATCAGCCCCAGCATTTT. Variable domain in full (rest from reference TRBV19 and TRBJ1-5): DGGITQSPKYLFRKEGQNVTLSCEQNLNHDAMYWYRQDPGQGLRLIYYSQIVNDFQKGDIAEGYSVSREKKESFPLTVTSAQKNPTAFYLCASSIGGGPSNQPQHFGDGTRLSIL.

For this clone: Germline and junction disagree at one end, which may indicate a read error. The genes are TRBV28 and TRBJ1-2, with TRBD1 as a possible D gene (5 bases). Germline CDR1 MDHEN, CDR2 SYDVKM. This CDR3 region has 15 residues. CDR3 region: CTSSPGTVVGYGYTF. CDR3 nucleotide sequence: TGTACCAGCAGCCCCGGGACTGTGGTCGGCTATGGCTACACCTTC.